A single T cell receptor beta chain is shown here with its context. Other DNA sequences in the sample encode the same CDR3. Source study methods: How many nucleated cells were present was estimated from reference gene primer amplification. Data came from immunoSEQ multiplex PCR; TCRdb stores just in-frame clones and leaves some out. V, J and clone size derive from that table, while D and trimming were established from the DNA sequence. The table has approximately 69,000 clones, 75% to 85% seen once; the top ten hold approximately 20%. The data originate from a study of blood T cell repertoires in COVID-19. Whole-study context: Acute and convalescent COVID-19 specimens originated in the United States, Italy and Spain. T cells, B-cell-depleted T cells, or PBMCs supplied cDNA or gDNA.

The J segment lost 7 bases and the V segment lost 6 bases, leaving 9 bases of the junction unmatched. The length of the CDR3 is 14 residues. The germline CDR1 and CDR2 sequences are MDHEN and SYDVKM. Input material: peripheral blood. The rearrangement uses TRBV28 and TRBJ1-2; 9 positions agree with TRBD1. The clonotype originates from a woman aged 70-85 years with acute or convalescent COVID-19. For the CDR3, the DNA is TGTGCCAGCAGCCGTCAGGGACAGGGCGGTGGCTACACCTTC. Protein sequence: CASSRQGQGGGYTF.